The subject of this entry is one T cell receptor (beta chain). This CDR3 is built from 14 residues. The germline gives CDR1 MNHEY, CDR2 SVGEGT. The V segment lost 7 bases and the J segment 6 bases; nucleotides outside the gene matches: 6. One entry per CDR3 protein, called by TCRdb with MiXCR from the RT-PCR reads. The data contain more than 600,000 distinct CDR3 sequences, approximately 15% of them singletons. J is TRBJ2-1 and V is TRBV6-2 or TRBV6-3; TRBD2 matches at 10 bases. The sequenced sample was memory CD4+ T cells from blood. This clonotype originated in a female donor in good health, serving as a healthy control. CDR3 coding DNA: TGTGCCAGCACTCTAGCGGGAGTTGGCAATGAGCAGTTCTTC. The encoded protein is CASTLAGVGNEQFF.